Shown below are 28 T cell receptor beta chains from a single sample sequenced in a study of CD4 and CD8 cells across lung adenocarcinoma regions. TCRdb reanalysed the PCR reads using MiXCR and keeps one entry per CDR3 protein. The table lists around 15,000 distinct CDR3 sequences, roughly 51% of them singletons. Sequenced material: CD8+ T cells from the center of a lung tumor. These receptors all stem from a female donor with lung adenocarcinoma. The CD4 and CD8 labels of this study may be unreliable.

The chain employs TRBV10-3 and TRBJ2-4; D assignment may be TRBD1 or TRBD2 (7 bases each). Germline CDR1 is ENHRY and CDR2 is SYGVKD. The length of the CDR3 is 14 residues. The CDR3 nucleotides are TGTGCGGGTCAGGGGGGGGGGGCCAAAGAGACTCAGTACTTC. Its translation: CAGQGGGAKETQYF.

This clonotype was recorded many times. The rearrangement uses TRBV6-1 and TRBJ1-3, with D perhaps TRBD1 (5 bases). The CDR3 sequence is 13 residues long. V was shortened by 1 base and J by 16 bases, with 17 bases between the two germline ends. In germline, CDR1 is MNHNS, CDR2 SASEGT. The chain's CDR3 is CASSEERSAEGYF. The DNA for the CDR3 is TGTGCCAGCAGTGAAGAGCGGTCGGCGGAGGGGTATTTT.

CDR3 sequence: CASSLFRQGEGETQYF. CDR3 DNA: TGTGCCAGCAGTTTATTCAGACAGGGTGAGGGAGAGACCCAGTACTTC. The chain employs TRBV12-3 or TRBV12-4 and TRBJ2-5, with 7 nucleotides matching TRBD1. V was pared by 2 bases and J by 4 bases, with 10 bases of the junction left unmatched. This CDR3 has 16 residues.

By frequency in the sample, this clonotype is large. The chain employs TRBV6-5 and TRBJ2-2; 9 positions match TRBD1. The CDR3 contains 14 residues. Germline V lookup: CDR1 MNHEY, CDR2 SVGAGI. After removal of 7 bases from V and 5 bases from J, the junction contained 5 bases not matched to a gene. The CDR3 sequence: CASKGTGITGELFF. CDR3 DNA sequence: TGTGCCAGCAAAGGGACAGGGATTACCGGGGAGCTGTTTTTT.

This clonotype was found once. Its ends do not fully match the called genes, so a read error is possible. This chain uses TRBV10-3 with TRBJ2-4, with D maybe TRBD2 (6 bases). Germline CDR1 reads ENHRY; CDR2 reads SYGVKD. This CDR3 spans 14 amino acids. As DNA, the CDR3 is TGTGCCGCCCAAGGGCGGGGAGCCAAAGATATGCAGTACTTT. Translation gives CAAQGRGAKDMQYF.

This clonotype was observed once. V is TRBV27 and J is TRBJ2-3; tentatively, D is TRBD1 (5 bases). Trimming removed 6 bases from V and 1 base from J, with 17 bases in between. CDR3 length equals 16 residues. Germline V gene sequence: CDR1 MNHEY, CDR2 SMNVEV (reference sequence). CDR3 sequence reads: CASRRLQAVCTDTQYF. The CDR3 DNA is TGTGCCAGCAGGCGGCTACAGGCTGTGTGCACAGATACGCAGTATTTT.

Comments on this clonotype: One end of the junction fails to match germline, which may point to a read error. This chain links TRBV4-1 with TRBJ2-4, with D maybe TRBD2 (7 bases). CDR3 length equals 18 residues. Germline CDR1 and CDR2: MGHRA and YSYEKL. The CDR3 DNA is TGCGCCAGCAGGCAAGCAGACGGGGGGCGGGGAACCAAAGACACGCAGTACTTT. Its protein product is CASRQADGGRGTKDTQYF.

In this sample, this clonotype turned up a few times. The rearrangement uses TRBV6-5 and TRBJ2-1, with D perhaps matching TRBD2 (5 bases). Germline CDR1 is MNHEY and CDR2 is SVGAGI. With 0 bases removed from V and 13 bases from J, the gap between germline ends came to 19 bases. This CDR3 is 15 amino acids long. As DNA, the CDR3 is TGTGCCAGCAGTTACTCGACTAACCAACCCTTCGCACAGTTCTTC. This gives the protein CASSYSTNQPFAQFF.

By share, this clonotype ranks as medium-sized (0.01 to 0.1%). The rearrangement uses TRBV10-1 and TRBJ1-1; D perhaps matches TRBD1 (6 bases). CDR1 is WNHNN, CDR2 SYGVQD, per germline (reference sequence). The ends were cut back, 0 bases at V and 0 bases at J, with 14 bases in the middle. The CDR3 sequence is 17 residues long. As DNA, the CDR3 is TGCGCCAGCAGTGAGTCTCCGACAGGAGGGATGAACACTGAAGCTTTCTTT. It codes for CASSESPTGGMNTEAFF.

This clonotype ranks as medium-sized. V gene TRBV6-1 combines with J gene TRBJ1-2, with D hard to call. Trimming removed 0 bases from V and 2 bases from J, with 10 bases in between. Per germline, CDR1 MNHNS and CDR2 SASEGT. The CDR3 runs to 15 residues. In DNA form, the CDR3 reads TGTGCCAGCAGTGAAGCCTATACTCCAAACTATGGCTACACCTTC. Protein sequence: CASSEAYTPNYGYTF.

CDR3 DNA: TGTGCCAGCAGCGTTGCGGGCCGGGGACCCAAAAACACGCAGTACTTC. This encodes CASSVAGRGPKNTQYF. The chain is built from TRBV7-2 and TRBJ2-3; D may correspond to TRBD1 or TRBD2 (5 bases each). Gene TRBJ2-7 matches the end of the DNA better, so the J call may be wrong. Germline loops: CDR1 SGHTA, CDR2 FQGNSA. The length of the CDR3 is 16 residues.

The rearrangement joins TRBV6-1 to TRBJ2-1; 11 bases match TRBD2. Trimming cost V 5 bases and J 4 bases; bases outside gene matches: 4. The germline gives CDR1 MNHNS, CDR2 SASEGT. The CDR3 spans 15 residues. The CDR3 DNA reads as TGTGCCAGCAGTAATGGACTAGCGGGTTACAATGAGCAGTTCTTC. Its translation: CASSNGLAGYNEQFF.

Of note for this clonotype: In this CDR3 the conserved last residue, phenylalanine or tryptophan, is missing, so a read error is likely. The DNA is omitted, as the CDR3 cannot be located on it reliably, and the CDR3 follows TCRdb's listing. CDR3 amino acids: CASSEPGREESWLS. The gene calls are TRBV10-2 and TRBJ2-5; TRBD1 is taken as the D call from the table, unchecked against the DNA. CDR1 is WSHSY and CDR2 is SAAADI in the germline V gene. The CDR3 has 14 amino acids, counting both end residues.

The table lists this clonotype with many counts. The chain links TRBV6-2 or TRBV6-3 to TRBJ2-3; D is uncertain. The CDR3 runs to 14 residues. Germline loops: CDR1 MNHEY, CDR2 SVGEGT. V was shortened by 6 bases and J by 4 bases, with 14 bases between the two germline ends. The DNA for the CDR3 is TGTGCCAGCAGCCAGTTGAGCGACGCAGATACGCAGTATTTT. Translated, it gives CASSQLSDADTQYF.

By sample fraction, this clonotype is medium-sized. This sequence joins TRBV6-1 and TRBJ1-2, with 8 nucleotides matching TRBD1. This CDR3 is 13 amino acids long. V was clipped by 6 bases and J by 4 bases; unmatched bases: 4. In germline, CDR1 is MNHNS, CDR2 SASEGT. CDR3 nucleotide sequence: TGTGCCAGCAGGCCCGGGACAGGCTATGGCTACACCTTC. Translating it yields CASRPGTGYGYTF.

The sample holds one count of this clonotype. The CDR3 here is CAMRLVATDTQYF. Written as DNA, the CDR3 is TGCGCCATGAGGCTAGTTGCGACAGATACTCAGTACTTC. The genes are TRBV10-2 and TRBJ2-4; possible D gene TRBD1, 5 bases. V gave up 10 bases and J gave up 12 bases, with 22 bases separating them. There are 13 residues in the CDR3. Germline V gives CDR1 WSHSY, CDR2 SAAADI.

As to this clonotype: The junction does not match germline at one end; this may be a read error. J is TRBJ2-3 and V is TRBV6-1; 8 bases fit TRBD2. Germline V lookup: CDR1 MNHNS, CDR2 SASEGT. This CDR3 spans 16 amino acids. Here the CDR3 DNA reads TGTGCCAGCAGTCCTAGCGGGCACCCAACCAAAAATACGCAGTATTTC. It is translated as CASSPSGHPTKNTQYF.

Regarding this clonotype: Compared with germline, one end of the junction differs, possibly owing to a read error. J is TRBJ2-3 and V is TRBV6-1; either TRBD1 or TRBD2 may supply D (6 bases each). The CDR3 contains 16 residues. The germline V gene has CDR1 MNHNS and CDR2 SASEGT. The CDR3 spells CASGGYGAQGTDTQYF. The DNA of the CDR3 is TGTGCCAGCGGGGGGTATGGGGCACAGGGCACAGATACCCAGTACTTT.

This clonotype was counted ten times or more. The rearrangement uses TRBV6-1 and TRBJ2-1; unclear D gene. The better agreement between TRBJ2-7 and the DNA end casts doubt on the J call. There are 13 residues in the CDR3. Germline-derived CDR1 and CDR2 are MNHNS and SASEGT. The CDR3 DNA is TGTGCCAGCAGTAGGGATCTAGACTACGAGCAGTACTTC. It translates to CASSRDLDYEQYF.

The table lists this clonotype with many counts. The V and J genes are TRBV27 and TRBJ2-1; the D is unclear. Germline lookup yields CDR1 MNHEY and CDR2 SMNVEV (reference sequence). Trimming shortened V by 4 bases and J by 7 bases, and 11 bases separated the two germline ends. This CDR3 contains 13 residues. This CDR3 reads CASSSTSRNEQFF. In nucleotides, the CDR3 is TGTGCCAGCAGTTCAACCTCAAGGAATGAGCAGTTCTTC.

J is TRBJ1-2 and V is TRBV7-2; no clear D gene. The CDR3 is 13 amino acids. V was trimmed by 5 bases and J by 4 bases, leaving 11 bases between them. Germline CDR1 SGHTA, CDR2 FQGNSA. The CDR3 DNA follows: TGTGCCAGCAGCCAGGAGGCGATCTATGGCTACACCTTC. Translating gives CASSQEAIYGYTF.

The chain has TRBV6-4 and TRBJ1-2, with 12 bases that match TRBD1. Germline V gene lookup returns CDR1 MRHNA and CDR2 SNTAGT. CDR3 length: 16 amino acids. J lost 7 bases, V lost 0 bases, and 6 bases had no gene match. The CDR3 spells CASSDSGTGGAGGYTF. DNA for the CDR3: TGTGCCAGCAGTGACTCGGGGACAGGGGGCGCCGGTGGCTACACCTTC.

This clonotype was seen only a few times. The chain links TRBV5-4 to TRBJ2-5; D is perhaps TRBD2 (5 bases). CDR1 and CDR2 (germline): SGHNT, YYREEE (reference sequence). The V end was cut by 5 bases, the J end by 2 bases, with 10 bases between. This CDR3 spans 13 amino acids. The CDR3 region has the DNA TGTGCCAGCAGTCGCGGGTTACAAGAGACCCAGTACTTC. This encodes CASSRGLQETQYF.

This chain links TRBV6-5 with TRBJ1-1; D unresolved. The CDR3 contains 14 residues. Trimming removed 4 bases at V and 3 bases at J, with 12 bases between. In germline, CDR1 is MNHEY, CDR2 SVGAGI. This chain's CDR3 is CASSSPGLDTEAFF. The CDR3 DNA follows: TGTGCCAGCAGTTCCCCGGGCTTAGACACTGAAGCTTTCTTT.

Judged by abundance, this clonotype is medium-sized. The chain uses TRBV6-1 and TRBJ1-6, with D unresolved. CDR1 and CDR2 from the germline V gene are MNHNS and SASEGT. The CDR3 totals 14 residues. Trimming cost V 7 bases and J 3 bases, with 10 bases left between them. The CDR3 DNA reads TGTGCCAGCACGGCGCACAACTATAATTCACCCCTCCACTTT. This encodes CASTAHNYNSPLHF.

The rearrangement joins TRBV6-1 to TRBJ2-1; 14 bases are shared with TRBD2. This CDR3 has 15 residues. The J segment lost 4 bases and the V segment lost 7 bases, leaving 3 bases of the junction unmatched. In germline, CDR1 is MNHNS, CDR2 SASEGT. This chain's CDR3 is CASTRTSGGYNEQFF. CDR3 nucleotide sequence: TGTGCCAGCACCAGGACTAGCGGGGGGTACAATGAGCAGTTCTTC.

This clonotype has only one observation. Here the CDR3 DNA reads TGTGCCAGCAGGGGGAGCGGGCACCCAACCACAGATACGCAGTATTTT. Protein sequence: CASRGSGHPTTDTQYF. The chain is built from TRBV6-1 and TRBJ2-3; tentatively, D is TRBD2 (6 bases). CDR3 length: 16 residues. The ends were cut back, 6 bases at V and 2 bases at J, with 18 bases in the middle. Germline V gives CDR1 MNHNS, CDR2 SASEGT.

This CDR3 is CASSFAGTGRGKLFF. As DNA, the CDR3 is TGTGCCAGCAGTTTTGCCGGGACAGGGAGAGGAAAACTGTTTTTT. The chain has TRBV27 and TRBJ1-4; TRBD1 matches 9 bases. V shed 3 bases and J 10 bases; nucleotides not matched to a gene: 9. This CDR3 has 15 residues. Per germline, CDR1 MNHEY and CDR2 SMNVEV (reference sequence).